This TCR beta chain originates from a study of read filtering for tumor transcriptome and immune sequencing. Study as a whole: The cohort had over 16 men and around 15 women aged roughly 40 to 90, mean roughly 66 years. Study conclusions and caveats: This fraction held mixed bone marrow immune cells after CD138-negative sorting.

Molecular barcoded adaptors covering alpha/delta and beta/gamma chains were used on around 400 ng RNA. TCRdb ran MiXCR on the reads and lists one entry per CDR3 protein. The table lists about 46,000 distinct CDR3 sequences, 10% to 15% of them singletons. At the time of active disease, bone marrow was collected from every patient. This clonotype was seen once. Its specificity is not known. Germline V gene data show CDR1 as KGHSH and CDR2 as LQKENI. V was pared by 2 bases and J by 4 bases, with 12 bases between. The CDR3 runs 15 residues. This sequence was found in a donor over 35 with multiple myeloma. The specimen was a population of CD138-negative cells sorted from bone marrow. This chain joins TRBV18 and TRBJ2-1; the D is unclear. CDR3 sequence: CASSPGIVTYNEQFF. CDR3 nucleotide sequence: TGTGCCAGCTCACCAGGGATCGTCACGTACAATGAGCAGTTCTTC. Looking up the rest from reference TRBV18 and TRBJ2-1 gives the full variable domain: NAGVMQNPRHLVRRRGQEARLRCSPMKGHSHVYWYRQLPEEGLKFMVYLQKENIIDESGMPKERFSAEFPKEGPSILRIQQVVRGDSAAYFCASSPGIVTYNEQFFGPGTRLTVL.